A single sample is the source of the 14 T cell receptor beta chains below, sequenced in a study of blood T cell repertoires in COVID-19. Clones were read by immunoSEQ multiplex PCR, and TCRdb kept only the in-frame ones, dropping some. The sample has 100,000 to 150,000 clones, nearly 90% seen once. The sample was peripheral blood. The receptors shown here come from a woman of 80 years or more with acute or convalescent COVID-19.

This clone was detected once. V gene TRBV11-2 combines with J gene TRBJ2-2, with 9 bases matching TRBD2. The V gene's germline CDR1 is SGHAT and CDR2 FQNNGV. There are 16 residues in the CDR3. V shed 2 bases and J 5 bases; nucleotides not matched to a gene: 6. The CDR3 is CASSLMAGGRTGELFF. The CDR3 DNA reads as TGTGCCAGCAGCTTAATGGCGGGGGGGCGGACCGGGGAGCTGTTTTTT.

V gene TRBV6-2 or TRBV6-3 combines with J gene TRBJ2-4, with 8 bases fitting TRBD1. The J segment lost 6 bases and the V segment lost 2 bases, leaving 3 bases of the junction unmatched. The CDR3 extends over 14 amino acids. Germline V lookup: CDR1 MNHEY, CDR2 SVGEGT. This CDR3 reads CASSYGQGVNIQYF. The DNA for the CDR3 is TGTGCCAGCAGTTACGGACAGGGCGTAAACATTCAGTACTTC.

The chain combines TRBV6-2 or TRBV6-3 with TRBJ2-7, with D hard to call. Germline values: CDR1 MNHEY, CDR2 SVGEGT. V lost 0 bases and J 6 bases, leaving 18 bases between the germline ends. The CDR3 is 16 amino acids. The CDR3, as DNA: TGTGCCAGCAGTTACTCAGGTCGGAGCCTTAGTAGCGAGCAGTACTTC. Amino acids: CASSYSGRSLSSEQYF.

The V call is TRBV10-3, the J call TRBJ1-5; the D is unclear. The CDR3 runs 17 residues. Germline CDR1 reads ENHRY; CDR2 reads SYGVKD. Trimming cost V 0 bases and J 5 bases, with 17 bases left between them. The CDR3 sequence: CAISESIFVTADQPQHF. DNA for the CDR3: TGTGCCATCAGTGAGTCGATTTTTGTTACAGCCGATCAGCCCCAGCATTTT.

The chain couples TRBV9 to TRBJ2-1, with 7 bases lining up with TRBD2. V dropped 0 bases and J dropped 3; count of bases not matched to a gene: 9. This CDR3 region has 17 residues. Per germline, CDR1 SGDLS and CDR2 YYNGEE. CDR3 nucleotides: TGTGCCAGCAGCGTAGGCCTCTCTAGCGGAGTCTACAATGAGCAGTTCTTC. Its protein product is CASSVGLSSGVYNEQFF.

The CDR3 DNA reads as TGTGCCAGCCGGGGGGGGGACAGTGTGCAAGATACGCAGTATTTT. This gives the protein CASRGGDSVQDTQYF. This chain uses TRBV5-4 with TRBJ2-3, with a weak D call TRBD2 (8 bases). V was cut by 7 bases and J by 5 bases, with 20 bases left in between. In germline, CDR1 is SGHNT, CDR2 YYREEE (reference sequence). The CDR3 consists of 15 residues.

The J gene is TRBJ2-7, the V gene TRBV13; D uncertain. The germline gives CDR1 PRHDT, CDR2 FYEKMQ (reference sequence). The CDR3 contains 14 residues. Trimming left V 11 bases short and J 4 bases short, with 21 bases between. The CDR3 loop is CASSSSAVNYEQYF. The CDR3 bases are TGTGCCTCAAGCTCTAGTGCGGTGAATTACGAGCAGTACTTC.

This chain connects TRBV15 to TRBJ1-2; D perhaps matches TRBD1 (6 bases). This CDR3 comprises 12 residues. Trimming pared 1 base from V and 8 bases from J, leaving 8 bases between. CDR1 is LNHNV, CDR2 YYDKDF, per germline (reference sequence). The CDR3 protein is CATSRGQVGYTF. The CDR3 bases are TGTGCCACCAGCAGAGGACAGGTCGGCTACACCTTC.

The V call is TRBV6-2 or TRBV6-3, the J call TRBJ1-2; a weak D match, TRBD1 (5 bases). The ends were cut back, 6 bases at V and 5 bases at J, with 7 bases in the middle. CDR1 is MNHEY and CDR2 is SVGEGT in the germline V gene. The CDR3 extends over 11 amino acids. The CDR3 coding sequence is TGTGCCAGCAGCCGACAGTATGGCTACACCTTC. This codes for CASSRQYGYTF.

The chain uses TRBV7-9 and TRBJ2-5; TRBD2 aligns across 11 bases. Germline CDR1 is SEHNR and CDR2 is FQNEAQ (reference sequence). The CDR3 is 17 residues long. Trimming at V came to 5 bases and at J to 1 base, leaving 9 bases not matched to a gene. CDR3 nucleotide sequence: TGTGCCAGCAGCAGACAGACTAGCGGGATGAGCCAAGAGACCCAGTACTTC. Residues: CASSRQTSGMSQETQYF.

The chain joins TRBV23-1 to TRBJ2-7; maybe TRBD1 (6 bases). TRBV23-1 is placed among ORFs of uncertain function. V gave up 6 bases and J gave up 5 bases, with 26 bases separating them. The CDR3 has 17 residues. The CDR3 coding sequence is TGCGCCAGCAGCCTTGGGGACATGAAGGACCCTGGCAACGAGCAGTACTTC. This gives the protein CASSLGDMKDPGNEQYF.

The V call is TRBV4-2, the J call TRBJ1-2; TRBD1 aligns across 9 bases. This CDR3 has 17 residues. V gave up 0 bases and J gave up 7 bases; unmatched junction bases: 12. Germline V gives CDR1 LGHNA, CDR2 YNFKEQ. The CDR3 DNA reads as TGTGCCAGCAGCCAAGAAGTAGGTGGGACAGGGCTTATTGGCTACACCTTC. It translates to CASSQEVGGTGLIGYTF.

V usage is TRBV3-1 (or the pseudogene TRBV3-2) and J usage is TRBJ1-1, with D uncertain. Trimming took 3 bases from V and 1 from J, leaving 9 bases between them. CDR1 is LGHDT, CDR2 YNNKEL, per germline (reference sequence). There are 14 residues in the CDR3. The CDR3 loop is CASSQPAGNTEAFF. In DNA, the CDR3 is TGTGCCAGCAGCCAGCCGGCGGGGAACACTGAAGCTTTCTTT.

Worth noting for this clone: Other nucleotide sequences from this sample produce the same CDR3. The rearrangement joins TRBV5-1 to TRBJ2-3, with 8 positions matching TRBD2. V lost 0 bases, J lost 0 bases, and 0 bases stayed unmatched. Germline CDR1 SGHRS, CDR2 YFSETQ. This CDR3 spans 15 amino acids. The DNA for the CDR3 is TGCGCCAGCAGCTTGGGCGGGAGGAGCACAGATACGCAGTATTTT. Amino acids: CASSLGGRSTDTQYF.